The rows below give T cell receptor beta chains drawn from one sample of a study of CD4 and CD8 cells across lung adenocarcinoma regions. TCRdb called the PCR reads again in MiXCR, with one record for every CDR3 protein. The table records approximately 19,000 distinct CDR3 sequences, around half of them present only once. The sample was CD8+ T cells from the center of a lung tumor. The receptors stem from a female donor with lung adenocarcinoma. The CD4 and CD8 labels of this study may be unreliable. CDR3s include the opening cysteine and the closing phenylalanine or tryptophan. The order of the fields is CDR3 length, V gene, J gene, CDR3 protein.

>14|TRBV6-1|TRBJ2-5
CASSEAPQQGTQYF
>12|TRBV29-1|.
CSARQSSYEQYF
>15|TRBV5-1|TRBJ2-1
CASNSEGRPYNEQFF
>16|TRBV27|TRBJ2-3
CASGKKGGESTDTQYF
>17|TRBV10-3|TRBJ1-1
CAIREGDRSGENTEAFF
>11|TRBV27|TRBJ2-3
CASGPTDIQYF
>13|TRBV30|TRBJ2-3
CAWRPPSTDTQYF
>14|TRBV25-1|TRBJ2-3
CASSSGGSTDTQYF
>12|TRBV6-1|TRBJ2-3
CAGSGAKDTQYF
>12|TRBV6-1|TRBJ2-3
CASRSPADTQYF
>16|TRBV4-2|TRBJ2-3
CASSQALAESTDTQYF
>13|TRBV27|TRBJ2-4
CASRGLDEDIQYF
>16|TRBV4-1|TRBJ2-1
CASSQWELSGRFEQFF
>13|TRBV6-1|TRBJ2-5
CASREPGVQTQYF
>13|TRBV7-8|TRBJ2-3
CASSRISTDTQYF
>14|TRBV20-1|TRBJ1-2
CSARKGNARDGYTF
>13|TRBV20-1|TRBJ2-1
CSARRTGGDEQFF
>12|TRBV28|.
CASTEQGGEQYF
>13|TRBV10-3|TRBJ1-1
CAITIDRGTEAFF
>16|TRBV10-1|TRBJ2-3
CASRKGGVSHYNEQFF
>13|TRBV10-1|TRBJ2-3
CASKGQGADTQYF
>14|TRBV10-3|TRBJ2-3
CAGVGALETDTQYF
>15|TRBV6-4|TRBJ2-3
CAGGGLAGDPDTQYF
>15|TRBV10-3|TRBJ2-3
CVLGLQAVSTDAQYF
>12|TRBV20-1|TRBJ2-1
CSAIPFNGEQFF
>15|TRBV6-1|TRBJ2-5
CASSETRTGQETQYF
>17|TRBV6-1|TRBJ1-6
CASSEVGQGADNSPLHF
>12|TRBV9|TRBJ2-3
CASSVMADTQYF
>15|TRBV27|TRBJ2-5
CAAGFGDRDQETQYF
>14|TRBV27|TRBJ2-1
CASSPRALGNEQFF
>13|TRBV6-1|TRBJ2-3
CASSEGLRDTQYF